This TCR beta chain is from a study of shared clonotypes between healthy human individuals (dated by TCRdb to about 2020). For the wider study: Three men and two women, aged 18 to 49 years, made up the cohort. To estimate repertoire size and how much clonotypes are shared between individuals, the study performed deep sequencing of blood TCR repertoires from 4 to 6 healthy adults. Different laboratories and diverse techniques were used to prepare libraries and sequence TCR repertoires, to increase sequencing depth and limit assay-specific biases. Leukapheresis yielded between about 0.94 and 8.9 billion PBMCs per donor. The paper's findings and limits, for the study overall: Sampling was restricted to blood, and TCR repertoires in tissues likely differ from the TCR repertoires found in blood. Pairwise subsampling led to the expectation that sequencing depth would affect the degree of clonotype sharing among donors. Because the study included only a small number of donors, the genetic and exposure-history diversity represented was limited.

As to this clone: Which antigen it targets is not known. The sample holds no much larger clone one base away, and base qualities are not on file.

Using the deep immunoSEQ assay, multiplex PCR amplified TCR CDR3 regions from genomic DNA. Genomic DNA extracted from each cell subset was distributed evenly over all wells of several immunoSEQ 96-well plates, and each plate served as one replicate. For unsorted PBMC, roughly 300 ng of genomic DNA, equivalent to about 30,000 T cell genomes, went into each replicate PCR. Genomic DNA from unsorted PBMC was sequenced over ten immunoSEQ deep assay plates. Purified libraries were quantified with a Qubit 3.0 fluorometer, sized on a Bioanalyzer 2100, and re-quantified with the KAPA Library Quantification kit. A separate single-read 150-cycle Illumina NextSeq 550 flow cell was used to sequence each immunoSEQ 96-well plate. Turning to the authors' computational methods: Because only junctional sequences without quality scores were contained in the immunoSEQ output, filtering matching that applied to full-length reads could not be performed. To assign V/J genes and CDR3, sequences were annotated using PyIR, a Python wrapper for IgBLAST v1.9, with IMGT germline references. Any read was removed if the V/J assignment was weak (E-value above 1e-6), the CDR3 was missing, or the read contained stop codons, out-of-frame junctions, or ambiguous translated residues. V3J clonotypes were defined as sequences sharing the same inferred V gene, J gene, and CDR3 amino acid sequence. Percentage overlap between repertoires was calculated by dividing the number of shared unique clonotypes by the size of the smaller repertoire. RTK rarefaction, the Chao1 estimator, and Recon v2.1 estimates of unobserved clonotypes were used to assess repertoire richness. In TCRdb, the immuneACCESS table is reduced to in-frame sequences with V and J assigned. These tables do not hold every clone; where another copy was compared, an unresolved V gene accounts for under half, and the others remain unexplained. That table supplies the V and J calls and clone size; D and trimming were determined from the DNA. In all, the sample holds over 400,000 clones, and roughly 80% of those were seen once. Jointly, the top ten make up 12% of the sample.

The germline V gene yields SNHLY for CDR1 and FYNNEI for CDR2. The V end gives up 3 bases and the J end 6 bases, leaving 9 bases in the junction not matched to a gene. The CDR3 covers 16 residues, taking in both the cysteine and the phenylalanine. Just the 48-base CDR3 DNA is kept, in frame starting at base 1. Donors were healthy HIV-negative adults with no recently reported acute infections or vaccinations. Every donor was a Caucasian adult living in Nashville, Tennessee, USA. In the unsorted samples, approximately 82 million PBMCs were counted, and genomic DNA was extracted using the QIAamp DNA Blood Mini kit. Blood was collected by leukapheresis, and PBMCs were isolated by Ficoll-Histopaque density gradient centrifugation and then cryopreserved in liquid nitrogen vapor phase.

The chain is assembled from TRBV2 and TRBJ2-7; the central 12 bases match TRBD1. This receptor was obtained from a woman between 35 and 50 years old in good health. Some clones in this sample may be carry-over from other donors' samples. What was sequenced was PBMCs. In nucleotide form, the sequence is TGTGCCAGCAGTGACCGACCGGGACAGGGGGCGGTCGAGCAGTACTTC. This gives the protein CASSDRPGQGAVEQYF.